These 3 T cell receptor beta chains came from one sample sequenced in a study of T cells in Graves' hyperthyroidism and ophthalmopathy. TCR beta CDR3 regions were amplified from RNA. RT-PCR in the first round (using the HTBI primer set) targeted the TCR CDR3. TCRdb reprocessed the multiplex PCR reads with MiXCR, giving one entry per CDR3 protein. The table lists some 550,000 distinct CDR3 sequences, around 21% of them singletons. The sample comprised blood. These receptors all come from a young man with Graves' hyperthyroidism.

This clonotype was counted only a few times. This chain's CDR3 is CASSVEWGSGELFF. CDR3 sequence (DNA): TGTGCCAGCAGCGTAGAATGGGGCTCCGGGGAGCTGTTTTTT. This chain uses TRBV9 with TRBJ2-2, with D perhaps TRBD1 (5 bases). The germline CDR1 and CDR2 sequences are SGDLS and YYNGEE. V was cut by 0 bases and J by 6 bases, with 9 bases left in between. The CDR3 sequence is 14 residues long. Together with reference TRBV9 and TRBJ2-2, the CDR3 gives the full variable domain: DSGVTQTPKHLITATGQRVTLRCSPRSGDLSVYWYQQSLDQGLQFLIQYYNGEERAKGNILERFSAQQFPDLHSELNLSSLELGDSALYFCASSVEWGSGELFFGEGSRLTVL.

This clonotype was seen a single time. The chain joins TRBV12-3 or TRBV12-4 to TRBJ1-5; D is undetermined. The CDR3 spans 16 residues. Trimming shortened V by 6 bases and J by 3 bases, and 18 bases separated the two germline ends. CDR3 loop: CASSSLPPGFNQPQHF. For the CDR3, the DNA is TGTGCCAGCAGCAGTTTACCTCCAGGATTCAATCAGCCCCAGCATTTT.

This clonotype was detected many times. The gene calls are TRBV12-3 or TRBV12-4 and TRBJ1-5; 8 nucleotides line up with TRBD1. The CDR3 spans 15 residues. J gave up 3 bases and V 6 bases, and 7 bases lay outside the gene matches. DNA of the CDR3: TGTGCCAGCAGCGGGGACAGGAGCTTCAATCAGCCCCAGCATTTT. Protein: CASSGDRSFNQPQHF.